The rows below give T cell receptor beta chains drawn from one sample of a study of blood T cell repertoires in COVID-19. Profiling relied on immunoSEQ multiplex PCR, and the TCRdb table lists in-frame clones only, not all of them. The data show 490,000 or so clones, around 89% seen once. Sequenced material: PBMCs or T cells enriched from blood (not recorded which). Every receptor here comes from a middle-aged woman who had recovered from COVID-19. CDR3s include the opening cysteine and the closing phenylalanine or tryptophan. Each record gives: J gene, D gene, V gene, clone size, CDR3 DNA, CDR3 protein. D genes are given only for firm matches. Rows may omit the clone size; those that give it use once, few, many or a size class.

TRBJ1-6,.,TRBV5-1,.,TGCGCCAGCAGCTACGTCTTGCCTCGACACCATAATTCACCCCTCCACTTT,CASSYVLPRHHNSPLHF
TRBJ2-2,TRBD1,TRBV30,.,TGTGCCTGGAGTGTACAGGGGACCGGGGAGCTGTTTTTT,CAWSVQGTGELFF
TRBJ2-7,.,TRBV7-8,.,TGTGCCAGCAGCTTCCAGCGGGCGGATTACTACGAGCAGTACTTC,CASSFQRADYYEQYF
TRBJ2-7,.,TRBV7-6,.,TGTGCCAGCAGTTATCGGGACATTGGCGAGCAGTACTTC,CASSYRDIGEQYF
TRBJ2-7,TRBD2,TRBV18,.,TGTGCCAGCTCACCACCGAGCGGGAGCGGGGGATCCGAGCAGTACTTC,CASSPPSGSGGSEQYF
TRBJ2-7,.,TRBV7-7,.,TGTGCCAGCAGCCCAAATGGGGCTACCTACGAGCAGTACTTC,CASSPNGATYEQYF
TRBJ1-2,TRBD1,TRBV19,few,TGTGCCAGTACCCTCGAGGGCGGACAGGGCTTACGAGGCTACACCTTC,CASTLEGGQGLRGYTF
TRBJ2-3,TRBD2,TRBV7-6,once,TGTGCCAGCAGCTTAGCTCTAGCGGCGGCAGGTAGCACAGATACGCAGTATTTT,CASSLALAAAGSTDTQYF
TRBJ1-1,.,TRBV7-2,once,TGTGCCAGCAGCTCCGGAACCCTAGAAGCAGCTTTCTTT,CASSSGTLEAAFF
TRBJ1-2,.,TRBV24-1,.,TGTGCCACCAGTGACCCTACAGGGAACCCGGGTAATGGCTACACCTTC,CATSDPTGNPGNGYTF
TRBJ1-1,.,TRBV15,once,TGTGCCACCAGCAGAGGGAAGAGGTCTTCGGCGGCTGAAGCTTTCTTT,CATSRGKRSSAAEAFF
TRBJ2-5,.,TRBV5-5,.,TGTGCCAGCAGCTTGGTGCCACTACAAGAGACCCAGTACTTC,CASSLVPLQETQYF
TRBJ2-3,.,TRBV27,.,TGTGCCAGCAGTTTAATGGCCCCCGGAACGGGTCGAGATACGCAGTATTTT,CASSLMAPGTGRDTQYF
TRBJ2-6,.,TRBV4-3,.,TGCGCCAGCAGCCAAGATCTTGATACAGCTGGGGCCAACGTCCTGACTTTC,CASSQDLDTAGANVLTF
TRBJ1-1,.,TRBV5-4,.,TGTGCCAGCAGCTTGGTGACAGGAGTCACTGAAGCTTTCTTT,CASSLVTGVTEAFF
TRBJ1-2,.,TRBV21-1,.,TGTGCCAGCAGCAAGGACAGGGGACTCACTGGCTACACCTTC,CASSKDRGLTGYTF
TRBJ2-7,TRBD1,TRBV5-4,.,TGTGCCAGCAGCTTGGCGGGACAGTGGAAGGGCTACGAGCAGTACTTC,CASSLAGQWKGYEQYF
TRBJ1-1,.,TRBV9,.,TGTGCCAGCAGCGTAGGGCTGGGAGACACTGAAGCTTTCTTT,CASSVGLGDTEAFF
TRBJ2-3,TRBD1,TRBV5-5,.,TGTGCCAGCAGCCCGGACAGGGTCAGCACAGATACGCAGTATTTT,CASSPDRVSTDTQYF
TRBJ1-1,.,TRBV6-5,.,TGTGCCAGCAGTTTATTCTATCCGGGGAGGAACACTGAAGCTTTCTTT,CASSLFYPGRNTEAFF
TRBJ1-2,.,TRBV7-2,.,TGTGCCAGCAGCTTAGTGGCGGGTTCCTATGGCTACACCTTC,CASSLVAGSYGYTF
TRBJ2-7,TRBD2,TRBV15,.,TGTGCCACCAGCGTTGGTAGCGGGAGAGACGAGCAGTACTTC,CATSVGSGRDEQYF
TRBJ2-5,TRBD1,TRBV12-3/TRBV12-4,.,TGTGCCAGCAGCGGGACAGTCATTGAGACCCAGTACTTC,CASSGTVIETQYF
TRBJ2-2,TRBD2,TRBV5-1,.,TGCGCCAGCAGCTTGGTTGGGGAGGGGAACGCCGGGGAGCTGTTTTTT,CASSLVGEGNAGELFF
TRBJ2-2,.,TRBV6-4,.,TGTGCCAGCACCCTTTCCAGGGACACCGGGGAGCTGTTTTTT,CASTLSRDTGELFF
TRBJ1-2,TRBD1,TRBV9,few,TGTGCCAGCAGCGTAGCTTCAATCGGACAGGAGGTTGGTGGCTACACCTTC,CASSVASIGQEVGGYTF
TRBJ1-3,TRBD1,TRBV4-3,few,TGCGCCAGCAGCCAAGACAGGGGGCCTGGAAACACCATATATTTT,CASSQDRGPGNTIYF
TRBJ1-3,TRBD1,TRBV5-4,.,TGTGCCAGCAGCTTGGGTAGGGGGCATGGGTCGGACACCATATATTTT,CASSLGRGHGSDTIYF
TRBJ2-3,TRBD2,TRBV4-1,once,TGCGCCAGCAAGCTAGCGGGATCCGGGGATACGCAGTATTTT,CASKLAGSGDTQYF
TRBJ2-7,.,TRBV4-1,.,TGCGCCAGCAGCCAAGACGTCAGCCAGGGCGAGCAGTACTTC,CASSQDVSQGEQYF
TRBJ2-7,TRBD1,TRBV11-2,once,TGTGCCAGCAGCTCATCATTGGACAGGGGGCCCTACGAGCAGTACTTC,CASSSSLDRGPYEQYF
TRBJ2-2,TRBD2,TRBV6-2/TRBV6-3,.,TGTGCCAGCAGCCGCAGGACTAGCGGGACCCGATTCACCGGGGAGCTGTTTTTT,CASSRRTSGTRFTGELFF
TRBJ1-5,.,TRBV6-2/TRBV6-3,once,TGTGCCAGCAGCGGGGGAGGGGGCAATCAGCCCCAGCATTTT,CASSGGGGNQPQHF
TRBJ2-1,TRBD2,TRBV3-1/TRBV3-2,.,TGTGCCAGCAGCCAAGAGAGTCTACTAGCGGTCAATGAGCAGTTCTTC,CASSQESLLAVNEQFF
TRBJ2-5,TRBD2,TRBV11-3,.,TGTGCCAGCAGCTTAGTACTGGCTAGCGGGTTGCCTCAAGAGACCCAGTACTTC,CASSLVLASGLPQETQYF
TRBJ1-1,.,TRBV6-5,.,TGTGCCAGCAGTTACTGGACCAGGGGTCACACTGAAGCTTTCTTT,CASSYWTRGHTEAFF
TRBJ2-1,.,TRBV5-6,.,TGTGCCAGCAGCCCCGACAGCTATGAGCAGTTCTTC,CASSPDSYEQFF
TRBJ2-1,.,TRBV4-1,.,TGCGCCAGCAGCCAAGATAGAGGGGAGCAGTTCTTC,CASSQDRGEQFF
TRBJ1-2,.,TRBV3-1/TRBV3-2,.,TGTGCCAGCAGCCAAGCATTAGGGACATATTCTTCCTATGGCTACACCTTC,CASSQALGTYSSYGYTF
TRBJ2-1,.,TRBV2,.,TGTGCCAGCAAGCTGGTGACAGAGCAGTTCTTC,CASKLVTEQFF
TRBJ1-3,.,TRBV7-2,.,TGTGCCAGCAGCCCAGCGGGGGGGGTTGGAAACACCATATATTTT,CASSPAGGVGNTIYF
TRBJ2-2,TRBD2,TRBV5-1,few,TGCGCCAGCAGCTTGGAGGGTAGCGGGTACGCCGGGGAGCTGTTTTTT,CASSLEGSGYAGELFF
TRBJ2-4,.,TRBV9,.,TGTGCCAGCAGCGTAGGAGAGACTAGGAACATTCAGTACTTC,CASSVGETRNIQYF
TRBJ2-5,TRBD2,TRBV3-1/TRBV3-2,once,TGTGCCAGCAGCCAAGATAAGGGACTAGCAGTAGAGACCCAGTACTTC,CASSQDKGLAVETQYF
TRBJ1-1,.,TRBV5-1,.,TGCGCCAGCAGCGACCAACAGGGGAACACTGAAGCTTTCTTT,CASSDQQGNTEAFF
TRBJ1-1,TRBD1,TRBV5-6,.,TGTGCCAGCAGCCCACGACAGGGGGTCGAAGCTTTCTTT,CASSPRQGVEAFF
TRBJ1-5,.,TRBV6-2/TRBV6-3,.,TGTGCCAGCAGTCGGACGGGGGACAATCAGCCCCAGCATTTT,CASSRTGDNQPQHF
TRBJ2-5,TRBD1,TRBV6-2/TRBV6-3,.,TGTGCCAGCAGTCAGGGGGTGACCCAGTACTTC,CASSQGVTQYF
TRBJ2-7,TRBD2,TRBV11-2,.,TGTGCCAGCAGCCTAACTAGCGGTAGCTCCTACGAGCAGTACTTC,CASSLTSGSSYEQYF